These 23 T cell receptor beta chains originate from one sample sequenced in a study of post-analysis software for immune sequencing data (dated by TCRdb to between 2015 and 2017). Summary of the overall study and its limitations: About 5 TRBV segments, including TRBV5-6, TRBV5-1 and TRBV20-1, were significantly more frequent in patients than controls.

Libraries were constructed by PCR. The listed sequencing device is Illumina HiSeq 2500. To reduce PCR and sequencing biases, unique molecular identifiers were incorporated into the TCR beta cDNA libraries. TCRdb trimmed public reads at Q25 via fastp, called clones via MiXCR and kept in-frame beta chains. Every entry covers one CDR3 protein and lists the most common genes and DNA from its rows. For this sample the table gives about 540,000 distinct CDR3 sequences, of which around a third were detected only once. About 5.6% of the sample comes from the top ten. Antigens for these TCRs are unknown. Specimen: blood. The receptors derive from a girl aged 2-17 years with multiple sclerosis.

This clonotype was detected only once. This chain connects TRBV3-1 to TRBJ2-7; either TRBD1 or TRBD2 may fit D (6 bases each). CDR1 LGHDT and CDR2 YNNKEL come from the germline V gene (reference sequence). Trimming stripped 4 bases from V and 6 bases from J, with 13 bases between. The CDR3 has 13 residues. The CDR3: CASSRGARGEQYF. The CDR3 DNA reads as TGTGCCAGCAGCCGGGGGGCGCGGGGCGAGCAGTACTTC.

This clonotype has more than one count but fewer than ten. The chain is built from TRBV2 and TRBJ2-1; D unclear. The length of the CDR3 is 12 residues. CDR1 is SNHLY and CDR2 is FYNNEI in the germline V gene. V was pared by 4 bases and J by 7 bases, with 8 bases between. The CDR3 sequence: CASSGLWNEQFF. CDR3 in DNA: TGTGCCAGCAGTGGCCTCTGGAATGAGCAGTTCTTC.

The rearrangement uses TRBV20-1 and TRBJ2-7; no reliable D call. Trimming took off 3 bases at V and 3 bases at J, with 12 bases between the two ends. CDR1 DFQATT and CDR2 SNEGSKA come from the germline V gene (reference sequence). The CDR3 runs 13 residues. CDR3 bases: TGCAGTGCTAGGATAGGGTGGGGCTACGAGCAGTACTTC. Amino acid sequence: CSARIGWGYEQYF.

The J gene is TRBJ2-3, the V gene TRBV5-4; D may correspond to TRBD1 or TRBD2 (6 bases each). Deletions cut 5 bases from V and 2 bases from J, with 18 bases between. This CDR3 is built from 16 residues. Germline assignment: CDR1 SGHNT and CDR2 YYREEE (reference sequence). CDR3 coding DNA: TGTGCCAGCAGACGCGGCGGGACACAACCCACAGATACGCAGTATTTT. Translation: CASRRGGTQPTDTQYF.

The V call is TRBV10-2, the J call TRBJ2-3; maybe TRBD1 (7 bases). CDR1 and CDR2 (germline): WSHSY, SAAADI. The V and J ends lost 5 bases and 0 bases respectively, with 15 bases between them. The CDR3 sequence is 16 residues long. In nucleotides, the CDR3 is TGCGCCAGCAGTAATGCGGGACAGATAAGCACAGATACGCAGTATTTT. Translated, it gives CASSNAGQISTDTQYF.

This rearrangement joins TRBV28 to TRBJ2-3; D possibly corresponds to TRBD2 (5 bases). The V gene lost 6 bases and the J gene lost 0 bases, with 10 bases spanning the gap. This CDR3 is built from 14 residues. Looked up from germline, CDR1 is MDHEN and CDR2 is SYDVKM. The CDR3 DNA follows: TGTGCCAGCAGAAGAGGGATTAGCACAGATACGCAGTATTTT. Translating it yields CASRRGISTDTQYF.

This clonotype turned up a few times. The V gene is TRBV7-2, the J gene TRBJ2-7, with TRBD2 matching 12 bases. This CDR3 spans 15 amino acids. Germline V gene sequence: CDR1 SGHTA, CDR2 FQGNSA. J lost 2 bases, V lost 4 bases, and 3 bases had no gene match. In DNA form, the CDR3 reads TGTGCCAGCAGCTCGCTAGCGGGGGGGGCCTACGAGCAGTACTTC. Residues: CASSSLAGGAYEQYF.

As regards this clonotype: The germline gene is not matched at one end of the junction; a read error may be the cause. The chain's CDR3 is CASSPWTSGREGTQYF. The CDR3 DNA reads TGTGCTAGCAGCCCCTGGACTAGCGGGCGGGAGGGGACCCAGTACTTC. This chain joins TRBV7-7 and TRBJ2-5; 11 bases match TRBD2. CDR1 SSHAT and CDR2 FNYEAQ come from the germline V gene (reference sequence). The CDR3 length is 16 residues.

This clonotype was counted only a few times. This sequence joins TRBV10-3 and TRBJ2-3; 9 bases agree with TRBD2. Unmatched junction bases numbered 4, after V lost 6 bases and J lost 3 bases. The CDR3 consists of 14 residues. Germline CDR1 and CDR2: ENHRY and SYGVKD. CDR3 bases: TGTGCCATCAGGTTAGCGGGGGAGACAGATACGCAGTATTTT. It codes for CAIRLAGETDTQYF.

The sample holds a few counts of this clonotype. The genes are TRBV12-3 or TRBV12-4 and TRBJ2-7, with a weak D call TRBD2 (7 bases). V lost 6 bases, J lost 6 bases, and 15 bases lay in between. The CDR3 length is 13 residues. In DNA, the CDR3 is TGTGCCAGCAGCTTCGAGGGGGGGACCGAGCAGTACTTC. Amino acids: CASSFEGGTEQYF.

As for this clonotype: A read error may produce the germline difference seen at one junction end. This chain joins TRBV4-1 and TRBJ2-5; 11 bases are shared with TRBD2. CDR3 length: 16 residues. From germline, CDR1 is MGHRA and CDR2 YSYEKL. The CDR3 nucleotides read TGCGCCAGCGGGGTAGCGGGGGGGATGGAACAAGAGACCCGGTACTTC. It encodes CASGVAGGMEQETRYF.

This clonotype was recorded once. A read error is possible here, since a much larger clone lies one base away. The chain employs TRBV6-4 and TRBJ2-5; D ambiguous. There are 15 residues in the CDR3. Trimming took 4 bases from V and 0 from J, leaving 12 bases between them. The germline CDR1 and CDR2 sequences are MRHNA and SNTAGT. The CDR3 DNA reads TGTGCCAGCAGTGCCCAACCGGAAAACCAAGAGACCCAGTACTTC. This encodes CASSAQPENQETQYF.

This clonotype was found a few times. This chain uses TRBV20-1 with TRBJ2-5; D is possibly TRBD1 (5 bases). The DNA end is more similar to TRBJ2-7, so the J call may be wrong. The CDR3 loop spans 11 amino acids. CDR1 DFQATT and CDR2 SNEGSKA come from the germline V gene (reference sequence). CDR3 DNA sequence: TGCAGTGCCAGAACAGGCTACGAGCAGTACTTC. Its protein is CSARTGYEQYF.

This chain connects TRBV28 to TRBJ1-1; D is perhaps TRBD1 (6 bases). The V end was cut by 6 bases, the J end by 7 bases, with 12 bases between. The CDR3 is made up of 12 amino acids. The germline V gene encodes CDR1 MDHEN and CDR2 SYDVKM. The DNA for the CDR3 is TGTGCCAGCAGGAACCAACAGGGTGAAGCTTTCTTT. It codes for CASRNQQGEAFF.

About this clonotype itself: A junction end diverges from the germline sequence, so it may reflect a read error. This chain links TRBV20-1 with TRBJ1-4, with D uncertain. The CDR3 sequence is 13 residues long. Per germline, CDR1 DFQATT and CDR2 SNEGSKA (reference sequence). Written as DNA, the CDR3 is TGCAGTGCTAGAAGGGAGGCTAATGAAAAACGGTTTTTT. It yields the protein CSARREANEKRFF.

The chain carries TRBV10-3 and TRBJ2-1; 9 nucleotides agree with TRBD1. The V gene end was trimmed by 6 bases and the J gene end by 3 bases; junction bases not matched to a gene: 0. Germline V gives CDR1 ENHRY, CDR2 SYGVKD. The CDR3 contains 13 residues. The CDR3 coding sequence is TGTGCCATCAGGGACAGGGGCTACAATGAGCAGTTCTTC. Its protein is CAIRDRGYNEQFF.

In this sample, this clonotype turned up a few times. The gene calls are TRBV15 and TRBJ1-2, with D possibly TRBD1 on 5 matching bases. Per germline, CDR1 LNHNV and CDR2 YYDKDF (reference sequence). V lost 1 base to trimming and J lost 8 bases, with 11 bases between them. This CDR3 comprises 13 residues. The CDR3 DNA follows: TGTGCCACCAGCAGAGGGGGCATGGGGGGCTACACCTTC. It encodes CATSRGGMGGYTF.

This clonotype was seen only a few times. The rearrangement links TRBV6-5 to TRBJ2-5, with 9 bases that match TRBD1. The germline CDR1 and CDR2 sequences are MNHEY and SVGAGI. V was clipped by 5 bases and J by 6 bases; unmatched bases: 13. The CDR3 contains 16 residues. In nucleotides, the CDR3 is TGTGCCAGCAGTCCTGGGTTTCGGACAGGGGTCAAGACCCAGTACTTC. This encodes CASSPGFRTGVKTQYF.

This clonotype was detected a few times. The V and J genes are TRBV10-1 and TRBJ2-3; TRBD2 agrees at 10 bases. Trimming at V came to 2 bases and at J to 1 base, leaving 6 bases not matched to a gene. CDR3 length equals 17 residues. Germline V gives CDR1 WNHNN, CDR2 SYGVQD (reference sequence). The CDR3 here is CASSETISGGRTDTQYF. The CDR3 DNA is TGCGCCAGCAGTGAGACGATTAGCGGGGGGCGCACAGATACGCAGTATTTT.

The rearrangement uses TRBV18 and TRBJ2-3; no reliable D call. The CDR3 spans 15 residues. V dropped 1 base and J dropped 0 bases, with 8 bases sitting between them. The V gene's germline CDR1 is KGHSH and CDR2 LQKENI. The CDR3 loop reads CASSPRSSSTDTQYF. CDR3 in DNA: TGTGCCAGCTCACCACGGAGCTCTAGCACAGATACGCAGTATTTT.

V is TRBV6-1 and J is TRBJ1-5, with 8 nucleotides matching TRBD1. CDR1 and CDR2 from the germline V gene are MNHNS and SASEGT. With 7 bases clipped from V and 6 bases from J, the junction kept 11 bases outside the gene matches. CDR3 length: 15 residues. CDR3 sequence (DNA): TGTGCCAGCAACCAGGCTGACAGGGGTACTCAGCCCCAGCATTTT. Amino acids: CASNQADRGTQPQHF.

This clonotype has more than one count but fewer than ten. CDR3 sequence reads: CASSQVGEPGHEQFF. CDR3 coding DNA: TGTGCCAGCAGCCAAGTAGGAGAACCAGGTCATGAGCAGTTCTTC. This chain links TRBV14 with TRBJ2-1; D gene unclear. The CDR3 has 15 residues. Per the germline V gene, CDR1 is SGHDN and CDR2 is FVKESK. V lost 1 base and J 8 bases, leaving 15 bases between the germline ends.

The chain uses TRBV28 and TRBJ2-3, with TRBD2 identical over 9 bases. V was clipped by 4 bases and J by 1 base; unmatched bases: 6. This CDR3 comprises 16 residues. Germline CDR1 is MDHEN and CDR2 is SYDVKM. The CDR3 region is CASSSLAGRRTDTQYF. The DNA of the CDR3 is TGTGCCAGCAGTTCCCTAGCGGGAAGGCGCACAGATACGCAGTATTTT.